The clone carrying this TCR beta chain was detected only a few times. This specimen comes from a study of blood T cells in healthy people across ages. The CDR3 sequence is 13 residues long. J was trimmed by 0 bases and V by 5 bases; bases with no gene match: 4. The germline CDR1 and CDR2 sequences are SQVTM and ANQGSEA. A second PCR, run for about 7 to 11 cycles, used a sample-barcoded 5' primer plus a J-beta primer mix. A 12-random-nucleotide template-switch adaptor tagged each cDNA molecule. Samples each returned at least 3 million CDR3-containing paired-end reads. Using its own MiXCR run on the 5' RACE reads, TCRdb lists one record per CDR3 protein. Of about 580,000 distinct CDR3 sequences in the sample, roughly 48% are singletons; the top ten hold 20% to 25%.

This TCR came from a man older than 75 in good health. Specimen: blood. The rearrangement joins TRBV29-1 to TRBJ2-7; 7 nucleotides match TRBD1. Written as DNA, the CDR3 is TGCAGCGTTACGGGACAGACCTCCTACGAGCAGTACTTC. Its translation: CSVTGQTSYEQYF.